The entry below describes one T cell receptor beta chain. Its specificity is unknown. This sample is part of a study of graft-versus-host responses after intestinal transplantation. Study-level background: Recipients were given multivisceral, liver-intestinal, or isolated intestinal transplants. All recipients got anti-thymocyte globulin induction, then tacrolimus and steroids for around three years.

Overall study findings and caveats: Those patients showing graft-donor T cell macrochimerism displayed high graft-versus-host to host-versus-graft clonal ratios in allografts. The highest levels of circulating GvH clones went along with early declines in HvG clones after transplant.

Germline V lookup: CDR1 KGHSH, CDR2 LQKENI. The CDR3 spans 13 residues. V was cut by 7 bases and J by 1 base, with 10 bases left in between. Sequencing used immunoSEQ multiplex PCR; TCRdb keeps in-frame clones, though not all of them. The sample consists of about 36,000 clones, roughly 95% of them appearing once. The V call is TRBV18, the J call TRBJ1-1; D uncertain. This material consisted of unstimulated CD4+ T cells sorted from spleen or lymph node cells, taken before transplant. The receptor was derived from a human donor who was the organ donor for an intestinal transplant. The CDR3 protein is CASLRSGNTEAFF. CDR3 sequence (DNA): TGTGCCAGCTTGCGCTCAGGGAACACTGAAGCTTTCTTT. Variable domain in full (rest from reference TRBV18 and TRBJ1-1): NAGVMQNPRHLVRRRGQEARLRCSPMKGHSHVYWYRQLPEEGLKFMVYLQKENIIDESGMPKERFSAEFPKEGPSILRIQQVVRGDSAAYFCASLRSGNTEAFFGQGTRLTVV.